The 4 T cell receptor beta chains below were found in one sample sequenced in a study of T-cell memory formation after mild COVID-19. TCRdb redid the calling of the 5' RACE reads with MiXCR, one entry per CDR3 protein. The sample yields 200,000 or so distinct CDR3 sequences, over 9% seen once. Sequenced: PBMCs or a T cell subset sorted from them (not recorded which). These receptors all come from a man aged 18 to 30 who had mild COVID-19 (a few samples of this study predate the infection). Cell type and time point are not known.

The genes are TRBV7-2 and TRBJ2-3; D uncertain. Deletions cut 11 bases from V and 0 bases from J, with 9 bases between. CDR1 SGHTA and CDR2 FQGNSA come from the germline V gene. This CDR3 region has 12 residues. The CDR3 DNA is TGTGCCGATAGGAGTAGCACAGATACGCAGTATTTT. Translated, it gives CADRSSTDTQYF.

The chain couples TRBV5-6 to TRBJ2-7; TRBD1 matches at 7 bases. V was pared by 2 bases and J by 3 bases, with 8 bases of the junction left unmatched. Germline V lookup: CDR1 SGHDT, CDR2 YYEEEE. The CDR3 totals 15 residues. The CDR3 nucleotides read TGTGCCAGCAGCTTCCCGGGGACAGTTAACTACGAGCAGTACTTC. The encoded protein is CASSFPGTVNYEQYF. The full variable domain, completed using reference TRBV5-6 and TRBJ2-7, is DAGVTQSPTHLIKTRGQQVTLRCSPKSGHDTVSWYQQALGQGPQFIFQYYEEEERQRGNFPDRFSGHQFPNYSSELNVNALLLGDSALYLCASSFPGTVNYEQYFGPGTRLTVT.

This clonotype was observed a handful of times. This sequence joins TRBV6-5 and TRBJ1-6, with D perhaps matching TRBD1 (5 bases). The CDR3 loop spans 14 amino acids. The germline V gene encodes CDR1 MNHEY and CDR2 SVGAGI. V gave up 8 bases and J gave up 10 bases, with 18 bases separating them. In DNA, the CDR3 is TGTGCCAGCCGCCCTAGGTGGGGCCGGTCACCCCTCCACTTT. Translation: CASRPRWGRSPLHF.

This sequence joins TRBV4-1 and TRBJ2-3; D tentatively reads TRBD1 or TRBD2 (5 bases each). Per germline, CDR1 MGHRA and CDR2 YSYEKL. The V end lost 1 base, the J end lost 6 bases, and 17 bases lay between the germline ends. The CDR3 runs to 16 residues. CDR3 residues: CASSQVLASHRDTQYF. DNA for the CDR3: TGCGCCAGCAGCCAAGTCCTAGCTAGTCACAGGGATACGCAGTATTTT.